These 12 T cell receptor beta chains were all obtained from the same sample, sequenced in a study of blood T cells in healthy people across ages (dated by TCRdb to between 2015 and 2017). The library was produced with 5' RACE. TCRdb names Illumina HiSeq 2500 as the instrument used. The second PCR ran for roughly 6 to 11 cycles and used a J-beta primer mix along with a sample-barcoded 5' primer. The raw public data were reprocessed by TCRdb itself: fastp quality trimming at Q25, MiXCR clonotype calling, in-frame beta chains only. For every CDR3 protein sequence, its rows merge into one entry that carries the most common genes and DNA. The sample table holds 1.5 million to 2 million distinct CDR3 sequences, of which about 28% were seen once. 7.7% of the sample comes from the top ten. The sample taken for sequencing was blood. The source is a woman in her twenties or thirties in good health.

V is TRBV6-1 and J is TRBJ2-1; perhaps TRBD1 as D (5 bases). Germline V gives CDR1 MNHNS, CDR2 SASEGT. The CDR3 sequence is 19 residues long. Trimming took off 0 bases at V and 8 bases at J, with 26 bases between the two ends. CDR3 region: CASSEARFRTSAIGHEQFF. CDR3 nucleotide sequence: TGTGCCAGCAGTGAAGCGCGGTTCCGGACAAGCGCCATAGGCCATGAGCAGTTCTTC.

CDR3 sequence (DNA): TGTGCCAGCTCACTGAACCGGGACAGGGGGACCTACGAGCAGTACTTC. It encodes CASSLNRDRGTYEQYF. V gene TRBV18 combines with J gene TRBJ2-7; 11 nucleotides align to TRBD1. J gave up 2 bases and V 4 bases, and 7 bases lay outside the gene matches. CDR3 size: 16 residues. From germline, CDR1 is KGHSH and CDR2 LQKENI.

V and J are TRBV7-2 and TRBJ2-5; a possible D gene is TRBD2 (5 bases). The V and J ends lost 5 bases and 5 bases respectively, with 15 bases between them. CDR1 and CDR2 (germline): SGHTA, FQGNSA. The CDR3 length is 14 residues. CDR3 nucleotide sequence: TGTGCCAGCAGCCCGGACTTACTAGAGGAGACCCAGTACTTC. Translated, it gives CASSPDLLEETQYF.

In this sample, this clonotype turned up a few times. The J gene is TRBJ2-3, the V gene TRBV9, with D possibly being TRBD2 (5 bases). Between the trimmed V and J ends, which lost 4 bases and 2 bases, there was a span of 14 bases. CDR3 length: 15 amino acids. CDR1 and CDR2 (germline): SGDLS, YYNGEE. DNA of the CDR3: TGTGCCAGCAGCCTAGGACTTAAAGCCACAGATACGCAGTATTTT. Protein: CASSLGLKATDTQYF.

This clonotype was seen more than once but under ten times. The V and J genes are TRBV20-1 and TRBJ1-1, with 7 bases matching TRBD1. V lost 2 bases and J lost 4; bases outside the gene matches: 13. The CDR3 loop spans 16 amino acids. CDR1 is DFQATT, CDR2 SNEGSKA, per germline (reference sequence). CDR3 region: CSARPDRVTGRTEAFF. For the CDR3, the DNA is TGCAGTGCTAGACCAGACCGTGTGACAGGGCGCACTGAAGCTTTCTTT.

The chain is built from TRBV28 and TRBJ1-1; 8 bases fit TRBD1. CDR1 and CDR2 (germline): MDHEN, SYDVKM. After removal of 6 bases from V and 4 bases from J, the junction contained 10 bases not matched to a gene. This CDR3 contains 15 residues. The CDR3 spells CASRVDRGSPTEAFF. The CDR3 nucleotides read TGTGCCAGCAGGGTAGACAGGGGCTCCCCCACTGAAGCTTTCTTT.

This clonotype was seen only a few times. The rearrangement joins TRBV7-6 to TRBJ2-1; TRBD1 matches 10 bases. Germline assignment: CDR1 SGHVS and CDR2 FNYEAQ. Trimming at V came to 4 bases and at J to 6 bases, leaving 9 bases not matched to a gene. The CDR3 consists of 16 residues. CDR3 in amino acids: CASSWETGGLVNEQFF. The CDR3 bases are TGTGCCAGCAGCTGGGAGACAGGGGGCCTTGTCAATGAGCAGTTCTTC.

The chain recombines TRBV6-5 with TRBJ1-1; D not certain. CDR1 MNHEY and CDR2 SVGAGI come from the germline V gene. The V end was cut by 7 bases, the J end by 1 base, with 10 bases between. CDR3 size: 13 residues. The CDR3 nucleotides are TGTGCCAGCACCGGGAACTGGAACACTGAAGCTTTCTTT. Encoded protein: CASTGNWNTEAFF.

This rearrangement joins TRBV7-2 to TRBJ1-1; D ambiguous. The germline CDR1 and CDR2 sequences are SGHTA and FQGNSA. Between the trimmed V and J ends, which lost 0 bases and 8 bases, there was a span of 10 bases. The CDR3 contains 13 residues. CDR3 residues: CASSLASLKEAFF. The CDR3 DNA reads as TGTGCCAGCAGCTTAGCTTCGCTCAAAGAAGCTTTCTTT.

V usage is TRBV7-9 and J usage is TRBJ1-3; D call uncertain. The V and J ends lost 3 bases and 0 bases respectively, with 9 bases between them. Germline V gene lookup returns CDR1 SEHNR and CDR2 FQNEAQ (reference sequence). The CDR3 loop spans 15 amino acids. CDR3 sequence: CASSLGSISGNTIYF. For the CDR3, the DNA is TGTGCCAGCAGCTTGGGCAGTATCTCTGGAAACACCATATATTTT.

This clonotype showed up just a few times. The V gene is TRBV20-1, the J gene TRBJ2-1, with 9 positions matching TRBD2. The CDR3 sequence is 17 residues long. The V gene's germline CDR1 is DFQATT and CDR2 SNEGSKA (reference sequence). J lost 6 bases, V lost 1 base, and 13 bases had no gene match. The CDR3 region is CSARVDSGSGRVNEQFF. The CDR3 DNA sequence: TGCAGTGCTAGAGTAGATTCTGGTAGCGGGAGAGTCAATGAGCAGTTCTTC.

This clonotype was found many times. The chain couples TRBV3-1 to TRBJ2-3, with 12 bases identical to TRBD2. The ends lost 4 bases at V and 2 bases at J; junction bases unmatched: 7. Germline CDR1 and CDR2: LGHDT and YNNKEL (reference sequence). The CDR3 runs to 17 residues. CDR3: CASSLNLAGGYTDTQYF. DNA for the CDR3: TGTGCCAGCAGCCTGAACCTAGCGGGAGGGTACACAGATACGCAGTATTTT.